These 7 T cell receptor beta chains were sequenced from one sample in a study of OX40 agonist ivuxolimab in advanced cancers. Clones were sequenced by immunoSEQ multiplex PCR, and TCRdb holds only the in-frame ones, with some missing. Among 30,000 to 40,000 clones listed, over 75% were seen once. Source: CD4+ or CD8+ T cells sorted from blood, taken in a trial of the OX40 agonist ivuxolimab. The receptors come from an adult with an advanced solid tumor such as melanoma, head and neck, liver or kidney cancer.

V gene TRBV30 combines with J gene TRBJ2-1; the match to TRBD2 covers 11 bases. V shed 3 bases, J shed 7 bases, and the junction held 5 bases outside the gene matches. This CDR3 is built from 14 residues. The V gene's germline CDR1 is GTSNPN and CDR2 SVGIG (reference sequence). The chain's CDR3 is CAWRVAGGPNEQFF. CDR3 sequence (DNA): TGTGCCTGGAGGGTAGCGGGGGGGCCGAATGAGCAGTTCTTC.

This clone was observed a handful of times. The chain uses TRBV27 and TRBJ1-1; 7 bases match TRBD1. The CDR3 has 14 residues. Trimming at V came to 3 bases and at J to 1 base, leaving 2 bases not matched to a gene. The germline V gene has CDR1 MNHEY and CDR2 SMNVEV (reference sequence). The chain's CDR3 is CASSFRGENTEAFF. For the CDR3, the DNA is TGTGCCAGCAGTTTCAGGGGGGAGAACACTGAAGCTTTCTTT.

This chain joins TRBV4-1 and TRBJ2-5; perhaps TRBD1 as D (5 bases). This CDR3 has 13 residues. Germline CDR1 is MGHRA and CDR2 is YSYEKL. The V end was cut by 4 bases, the J end by 3 bases, with 9 bases between. The CDR3, as DNA: TGCGCCAGCAGCCCGGACACAGAAGAGACCCAGTACTTC. Protein sequence: CASSPDTEETQYF.

V and J are TRBV5-1 and TRBJ2-7; TRBD1 aligns across 7 bases. CDR1 is SGHRS, CDR2 YFSETQ, per germline. Losses at the gene ends were 0 bases for V and 0 bases for J; bases not matched to a gene: 3. The CDR3 contains 15 residues. CDR3 nucleotide sequence: TGCGCCAGCAGCTTGGGGACAGGAGCCTCCTACGAGCAGTACTTC. The encoded protein is CASSLGTGASYEQYF.

This chain uses TRBV27 with TRBJ2-1, with D uncertain. CDR1 MNHEY and CDR2 SMNVEV come from the germline V gene (reference sequence). V dropped 2 bases and J dropped 7 bases, with 6 bases sitting between them. The CDR3 is 12 amino acids. The CDR3 loop reads CASSLRGNEQFF. The CDR3 nucleotides read TGTGCCAGCAGTTTACGTGGAAATGAGCAGTTCTTC.

The V call is TRBV11-2, the J call TRBJ2-1; TRBD1 matches 9 bases. J was trimmed by 14 bases and V by 5 bases; bases with no gene match: 7. This CDR3 is built from 12 residues. Germline values: CDR1 SGHAT, CDR2 FQNNGV. The CDR3 spells CASSPIRDREFF. The CDR3 DNA reads as TGTGCCAGCAGCCCAATCCGGGACAGGGAGTTCTTC. Filled out from reference TRBV11-2 and TRBJ2-1, the complete variable domain reads EAGVAQSPRYKIIEKRQSVAFWCNPISGHATLYWYQQILGQGPKLLIQFQNNGVVDDSQLPKDRFSAERLKGVDSTLKIQPAKLEDSAVYLCASSPIRDREFFGPGTRLTVL.

This chain joins TRBV13 and TRBJ2-5; D tentatively fits TRBD1 or TRBD2 (6 bases each). The J call may be wrong; the DNA end is better matched by TRBJ2-7. The CDR3 loop spans 13 amino acids. In germline, CDR1 is PRHDT, CDR2 FYEKMQ (reference sequence). The CDR3 loop is CASSSKGEDEQYF. CDR3 bases: TGTGCCAGCAGCTCAAAGGGGGAGGACGAGCAGTACTTC.